Listed below are T cell receptor beta chains from one sample, sequenced in a study of metastatic and nonmetastatic thyroid tumors. TCRdb re-called the PCR reads via MiXCR. The sample lists around 46,000 clones, over 20% occurring once. The source material was blood. The receptors stem from a male donor with papillary thyroid cancer or a benign thyroid nodule (not recorded which). Some clones in this sample may be carry-over from other donors' samples. Each CDR3 is given with its conserved first and last residue. A D gene is named only where the DNA matches it firmly. The size field is filled for only some rows; it gives once, few, many or a size class.

J	V	size	D	CDR3	DNA
TRBJ1-1	TRBV2	many	TRBD1	CASSDVYRGGTEAFF	TGTGCCAGCAGTGATGTCTACAGGGGAGGCACTGAAGCTTTCTTT
TRBJ1-4	TRBV4-1	-	-	CASSHITGRGEEKLFF	TGCGCCAGCAGCCATATCACCGGCAGGGGCGAGGAAAAACTGTTTTTT
TRBJ2-2	TRBV30	-	-	CVFYKNTGELFF	TGTGTCTTTTACAAGAACACCGGGGAGCTGTTTTTT
TRBJ2-1	TRBV28	few	TRBD1	CASSPYGQGGVGNEQFF	TGTGCCAGCAGTCCCTACGGACAGGGAGGTGTGGGGAATGAGCAGTTCTTC
TRBJ2-7	TRBV27	many	-	CASSTKGSYEQYF	TGTGCCAGCAGTACGAAGGGCTCCTACGAGCAGTACTTC
TRBJ1-1	TRBV5-6	many	-	CASSSSPHTFTEAFF	TGTGCCAGCAGCTCGTCGCCCCACACGTTCACTGAAGCTTTCTTT
TRBJ1-3	TRBV19	few	TRBD1	CASSLTGYGNTIYF	TGTGCCAGTAGCCTGACAGGGTATGGAAACACCATATATTTT
TRBJ2-3	TRBV4-1	few	TRBD2	CASSQAGRETDTQYF	TGCGCCAGCAGCCAAGCCGGGCGGGAGACAGATACGCAGTATTTT
TRBJ1-1	TRBV14	many	-	CASSQARAPGTEAFF	TGTGCCAGCAGCCAAGCCCGGGCCCCAGGCACTGAAGCTTTCTTT
TRBJ2-2	TRBV15	many	-	CATSRDGAAGELFF	TGTGCCACCAGCAGAGATGGCGCAGCCGGGGAGCTGTTTTTT
TRBJ1-3	TRBV12-3/TRBV12-4	many	-	CASKGTNVGNTIYF	TGTGCCAGCAAGGGGACTAATGTCGGAAACACCATATATTTT
TRBJ1-3	TRBV4-2	-	-	CASSRSAGLSGNTIYF	TGTGCCAGCAGCCGCAGTGCGGGACTCTCTGGAAACACCATATATTTT
TRBJ1-6	TRBV9	many	TRBD1	CASSARDRGQSPLHF	TGTGCCAGCAGCGCCCGGGACAGGGGGCAATCACCCCTCCACTTT
TRBJ2-2	TRBV27	few	-	CASSSRDTFFTGELFF	TGTGCCAGCAGTTCCCGGGACACCTTTTTTACGGGGGAGCTGTTTTTT
TRBJ2-5	TRBV9	many	TRBD2	CASSVGVSGETGFWETQYF	TGTGCCAGCAGCGTAGGGGTGAGCGGGGAGACGGGGTTCTGGGAGACCCAGTACTTC
TRBJ2-7	TRBV12-3/TRBV12-4	many	-	CASSFGQGYEQYF	TGTGCCAGCAGTTTCGGGCAGGGTTACGAGCAGTACTTC